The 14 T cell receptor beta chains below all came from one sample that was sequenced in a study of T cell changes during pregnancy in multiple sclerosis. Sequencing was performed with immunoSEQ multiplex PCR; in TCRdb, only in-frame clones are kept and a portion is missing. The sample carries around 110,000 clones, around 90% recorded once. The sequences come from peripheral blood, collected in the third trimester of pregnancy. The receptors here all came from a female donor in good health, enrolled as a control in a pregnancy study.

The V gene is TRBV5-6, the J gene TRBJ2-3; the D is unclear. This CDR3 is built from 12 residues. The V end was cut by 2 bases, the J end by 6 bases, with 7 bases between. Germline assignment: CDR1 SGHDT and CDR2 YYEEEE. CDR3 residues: CASSFGLDTQYF. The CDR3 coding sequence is TGTGCCAGCAGCTTCGGTCTCGATACGCAGTATTTT.

CDR3 bases: TGTGCCAGCAGTCAGACAGTTTACTACGAGCAGTACTTC. It is translated as CASSQTVYYEQYF. The chain joins TRBV6-5 to TRBJ2-7, with a weak D call TRBD1 (5 bases). CDR1 and CDR2 from the germline V gene are MNHEY and SVGAGI. The length of the CDR3 is 13 residues. The germline V and J ends were trimmed by 5 bases and 3 bases, with 11 bases remaining between them.

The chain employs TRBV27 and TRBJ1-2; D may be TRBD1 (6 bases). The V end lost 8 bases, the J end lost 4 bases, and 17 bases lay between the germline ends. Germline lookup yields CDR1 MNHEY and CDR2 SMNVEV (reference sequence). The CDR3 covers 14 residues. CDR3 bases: TGTGCCAGCGGAGCGGGGGGCCGTGGCTATGGCTACACCTTC. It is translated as CASGAGGRGYGYTF.

The CDR3 region has the DNA TGTGCCAGCAGCCAAGGGTTTCGGAGCAACACAGATACGCAGTATTTT. Protein: CASSQGFRSNTDTQYF. The rearrangement joins TRBV4-2 to TRBJ2-3, with D unresolved. Germline-derived CDR1 and CDR2 are LGHNA and YNFKEQ. With 1 base removed from V and 2 bases from J, the gap between germline ends came to 13 bases. The CDR3 totals 16 residues.

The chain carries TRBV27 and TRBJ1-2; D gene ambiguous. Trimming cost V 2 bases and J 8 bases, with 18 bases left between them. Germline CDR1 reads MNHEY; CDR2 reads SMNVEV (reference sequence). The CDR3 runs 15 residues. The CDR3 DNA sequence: TGTGCCAGCAGTTTAAATTATCTTTCCGGAGTAGGCTACACCTTC. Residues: CASSLNYLSGVGYTF.

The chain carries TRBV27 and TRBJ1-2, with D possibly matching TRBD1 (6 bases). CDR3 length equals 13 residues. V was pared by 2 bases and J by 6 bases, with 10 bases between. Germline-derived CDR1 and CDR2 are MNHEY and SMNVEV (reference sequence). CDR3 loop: CASSLVGGDGYTF. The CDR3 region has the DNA TGTGCCAGCAGTTTAGTAGGGGGTGATGGCTACACCTTC.

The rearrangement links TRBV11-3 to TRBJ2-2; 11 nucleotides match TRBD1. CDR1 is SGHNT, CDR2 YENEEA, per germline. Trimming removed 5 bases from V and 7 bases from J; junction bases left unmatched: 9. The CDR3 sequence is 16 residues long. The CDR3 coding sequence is TGTGCCAGCAGCCAGACGGGGACAGGGGGAAACGGGGAGCTGTTTTTT. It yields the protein CASSQTGTGGNGELFF.

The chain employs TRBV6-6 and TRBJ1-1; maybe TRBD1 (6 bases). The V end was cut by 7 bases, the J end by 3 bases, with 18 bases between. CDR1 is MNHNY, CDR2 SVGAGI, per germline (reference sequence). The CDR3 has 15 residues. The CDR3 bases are TGTGCCAGCACCGCAAGTTCTAGGGGGTACACTGAAGCTTTCTTT. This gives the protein CASTASSRGYTEAFF.

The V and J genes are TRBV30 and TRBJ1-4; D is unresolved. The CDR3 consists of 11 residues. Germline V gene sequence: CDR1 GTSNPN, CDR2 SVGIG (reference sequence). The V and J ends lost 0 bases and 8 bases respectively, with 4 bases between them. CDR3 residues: CAWSVREKLFF. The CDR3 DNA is TGTGCCTGGAGTGTACGGGAAAAACTGTTTTTT.

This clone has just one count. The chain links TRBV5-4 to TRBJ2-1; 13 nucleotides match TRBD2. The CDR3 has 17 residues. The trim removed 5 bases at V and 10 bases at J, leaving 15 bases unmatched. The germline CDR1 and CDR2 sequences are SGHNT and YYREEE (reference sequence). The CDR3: CASSRTLTSGGPREQFF. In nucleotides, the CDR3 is TGTGCCAGCAGTCGGACCTTGACTAGCGGGGGGCCCAGAGAGCAGTTCTTC.

CDR3 amino acids: CATIKRDRTSYEQYF. CDR3 sequence (DNA): TGTGCCACGATAAAACGGGACAGAACCTCCTACGAGCAGTACTTC. The genes are TRBV2 and TRBJ2-7, with TRBD1 matching over 7 bases. CDR3 length: 15 residues. The ends lost 10 bases at V and 0 bases at J; junction bases unmatched: 12. The germline gives CDR1 SNHLY, CDR2 FYNNEI. Filled out from reference TRBV2 and TRBJ2-7, the complete variable domain reads EPEVTQTPSHQVTQMGQEVILRCVPISNHLYFYWYRQILGQKVEFLVSFYNNEISEKSEIFDDQFSVERPDGSNFTLKIRSTKLEDSAMYFCATIKRDRTSYEQYFGPGTRLTVT.

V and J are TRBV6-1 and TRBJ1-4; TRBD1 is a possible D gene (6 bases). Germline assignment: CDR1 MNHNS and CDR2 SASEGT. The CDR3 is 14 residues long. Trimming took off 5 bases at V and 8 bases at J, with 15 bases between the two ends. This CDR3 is CASSQDSVGEKLFF. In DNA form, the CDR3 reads TGTGCCAGCAGTCAGGACAGCGTCGGCGAAAAACTGTTTTTT.

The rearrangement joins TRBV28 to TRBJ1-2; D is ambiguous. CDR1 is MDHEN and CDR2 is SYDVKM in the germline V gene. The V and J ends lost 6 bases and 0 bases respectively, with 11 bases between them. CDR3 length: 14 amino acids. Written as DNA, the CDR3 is TGTGCCAGCAGCCCCCGGTTAGCTAACTATGGCTACACCTTC. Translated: CASSPRLANYGYTF.

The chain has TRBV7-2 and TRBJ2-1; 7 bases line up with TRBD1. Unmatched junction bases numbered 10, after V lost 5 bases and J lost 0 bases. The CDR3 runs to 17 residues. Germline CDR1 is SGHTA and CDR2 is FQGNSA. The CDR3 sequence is CASSIRQGALSYNEQFF. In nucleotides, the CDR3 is TGTGCCAGCAGCATTCGACAGGGTGCCCTCTCCTACAATGAGCAGTTCTTC.